These 3 T cell receptor beta chains share one sample of origin, sequenced in a study of blood T cell repertoires in COVID-19. Data came from immunoSEQ multiplex PCR; TCRdb stores just in-frame clones and leaves some out. The sample records roughly 42,000 clones, 70% to 90% being singletons. Sequencing was carried out using peripheral blood. The receptors originated from a human donor in a cohort sampled during active COVID-19.

V gene TRBV10-3 combines with J gene TRBJ1-6; the match to TRBD1 covers 7 bases. The V segment lost 10 bases and the J segment 7 bases; nucleotides outside the gene matches: 10. Germline CDR1 and CDR2: ENHRY and SYGVKD. CDR3 length: 14 residues. The CDR3 is CATSSEGANSPLHF. As DNA, the CDR3 is TGTGCCACCTCGTCGGAGGGGGCGAATTCACCCCTCCACTTT.

The V and J genes are TRBV3-1 (or the pseudogene TRBV3-2) and TRBJ2-7; 7 bases align to TRBD2. The germline V gene has CDR1 LGHDT and CDR2 YNNKEL (reference sequence). Trimming took 0 bases from V and 6 from J; bases not matched to a gene: 11. This CDR3 region has 16 residues. CDR3 loop: CASSQDLGGPLSEQYF. CDR3 sequence (DNA): TGTGCCAGCAGCCAAGACCTGGGAGGGCCCTTATCCGAGCAGTACTTC.

The V and J genes are TRBV6-1 and TRBJ2-5, with D perhaps matching TRBD1 (6 bases). The ends were cut back, 6 bases at V and 4 bases at J, with 12 bases in the middle. This CDR3 contains 13 residues. Germline V lookup: CDR1 MNHNS, CDR2 SASEGT. CDR3 sequence reads: CASSRGRGETQYF. The CDR3 DNA is TGTGCCAGCAGCCGGGGCAGGGGAGAGACCCAGTACTTC.